This entry lists 27 T cell receptor beta chains sequenced from one sample in a study of blood T cell repertoires in COVID-19. TCRdb keeps only in-frame clones here, not all; method: immunoSEQ multiplex PCR. Of under 300,000 clones listed, about nine tenths were seen once; the top ten hold about 6.9%. The sample consisted of PBMCs or T cells enriched from blood (not recorded which). Receptor source: a woman in her thirties with acute COVID-19.

This clone is a singleton in its sample. The chain carries TRBV2 and TRBJ1-6, with D possibly TRBD1 on 6 matching bases. The CDR3 consists of 16 residues. Trimming cost V 6 bases and J 2 bases, with 14 bases left between them. Germline V gives CDR1 SNHLY, CDR2 FYNNEI. The CDR3 nucleotides read TGTGCCAGCAGCGGAGTTACAGGGACCTATAATTCACCCCTCCACTTT. Translation gives CASSGVTGTYNSPLHF.

The chain joins TRBV7-8 to TRBJ2-5, with 10 bases aligning to TRBD2. The length of the CDR3 is 16 residues. The junction had 7 bases not matched to a gene; V was cut back by 2 bases and J by 4 bases. Germline CDR1 SGHVS, CDR2 FQNEAQ. The CDR3 DNA sequence: TGTGCCAGCAGCTTAACGGAGCGGGGGGGCCGAGAGACCCAGTACTTC. Translating it yields CASSLTERGGRETQYF.

The chain links TRBV7-2 to TRBJ2-1; TRBD2 matches 7 bases. Germline values: CDR1 SGHTA, CDR2 FQGNSA. V shed 1 base, J shed 5 bases, and the junction held 8 bases outside the gene matches. CDR3 length: 16 residues. The CDR3 here is CASSLGPAGVDNEQFF. Written as DNA, the CDR3 is TGTGCCAGCAGCTTAGGACCTGCGGGGGTGGACAATGAGCAGTTCTTC.

The chain uses TRBV4-1 and TRBJ2-7, with 9 bases that match TRBD2. The germline V gene encodes CDR1 MGHRA and CDR2 YSYEKL. The CDR3 runs 17 residues. J gave up 2 bases and V 1 base, and 9 bases lay outside the gene matches. The CDR3 spells CASSQASLAGTTYEQYF. As DNA, the CDR3 is TGCGCCAGCAGCCAAGCGAGCCTAGCGGGGACCACCTACGAGCAGTACTTC.

This rearrangement joins TRBV7-6 to TRBJ2-3; the match to TRBD2 covers 8 bases. Trimming at V came to 2 bases and at J to 4 bases, leaving 8 bases not matched to a gene. The CDR3 is made up of 16 amino acids. Per the germline V gene, CDR1 is SGHVS and CDR2 is FNYEAQ. DNA for the CDR3: TGTGCCAGCAGCTTACGCCCAGCGGGAGTTCCAGATACGCAGTATTTT. It yields the protein CASSLRPAGVPDTQYF.

V gene TRBV19 combines with J gene TRBJ2-7; 9 positions match TRBD2. The germline gives CDR1 LNHDA, CDR2 SQIVND (reference sequence). V was clipped by 8 bases and J by 4 bases; unmatched bases: 12. The CDR3 runs 15 residues. The CDR3 DNA reads TGTGCCAGTGCGGGAGGGGCGGCCTCCTATTACGAGCAGTACTTC. Its protein product is CASAGGAASYYEQYF.

This rearrangement joins TRBV30 to TRBJ2-7, with unresolved D. There are 12 residues in the CDR3. V lost 4 bases to trimming and J lost 3 bases, with 10 bases between them. Germline values: CDR1 GTSNPN, CDR2 SVGIG (reference sequence). DNA of the CDR3: TGTGCCTGGACGGCCGACTTCTACGAGCAGTACTTC. Residues: CAWTADFYEQYF.

This rearrangement joins TRBV12-5 to TRBJ1-2; 8 nucleotides match TRBD1. This CDR3 is built from 16 residues. The junction had 10 bases not matched to a gene; V was cut back by 3 bases and J by 4 bases. Per germline, CDR1 LGHNT and CDR2 FRNRAP. The CDR3 sequence is CASGFRGQGQVYGYTF. The DNA of the CDR3 is TGTGCTAGTGGTTTCCGCGGACAGGGCCAAGTCTATGGCTACACCTTC.

The chain has TRBV28 and TRBJ2-7; the D gene is possibly TRBD2 (6 bases). V was clipped by 2 bases and J by 2 bases, with 19 bases between them. The CDR3 length is 17 residues. CDR1 and CDR2 (germline): MDHEN, SYDVKM. The CDR3 spells CASSLTARGTLTYEQYF. DNA of the CDR3: TGTGCCAGCAGTTTAACAGCGAGAGGGACTCTTACCTACGAGCAGTACTTC.

This clone is a singleton in its sample. The V gene is TRBV6-1, the J gene TRBJ2-7; the match to TRBD2 covers 7 bases. J lost 1 base, V lost 0 bases, and 6 bases had no gene match. Germline values: CDR1 MNHNS, CDR2 SASEGT. The length of the CDR3 is 16 residues. CDR3 residues: CASSEAGGTASYEQYF. CDR3 sequence (DNA): TGTGCCAGCAGTGAAGCGGGAGGGACGGCTTCCTACGAGCAGTACTTC.

The chain carries TRBV15 and TRBJ2-3; 10 nucleotides align to TRBD2. Trimming at V came to 3 bases and at J to 2 bases, leaving 5 bases not matched to a gene. The length of the CDR3 is 16 residues. Per the germline V gene, CDR1 is LNHNV and CDR2 is YYDKDF (reference sequence). This CDR3 reads CATSRIGTSDTDTQYF. In nucleotides, the CDR3 is TGTGCCACCAGCAGGATAGGGACTAGCGACACAGATACGCAGTATTTT.

The chain employs TRBV6-2 or TRBV6-3 and TRBJ2-3; tentatively, D is TRBD2 (5 bases). The V and J ends lost 0 bases and 1 base respectively, with 11 bases between them. This CDR3 comprises 16 residues. Germline loops: CDR1 MNHEY, CDR2 SVGEGT. The DNA for the CDR3 is TGTGCCAGCAGTTACTCGATAGAGGGCGGCACAGATACGCAGTATTTT. This gives the protein CASSYSIEGGTDTQYF.

The V gene is TRBV11-1, the J gene TRBJ2-2; the D gene is possibly TRBD2 (7 bases). V was cut by 3 bases and J by 6 bases, with 8 bases left in between. CDR3 size: 13 residues. CDR1 and CDR2 from the germline V gene are SGHAT and FQDESV (reference sequence). This chain's CDR3 is CASSFGGPGELFF. The CDR3 DNA is TGTGCCAGCAGCTTCGGGGGGCCCGGGGAGCTGTTTTTT.

The chain has TRBV19 and TRBJ2-1; 9 bases map to TRBD2. The germline CDR1 and CDR2 sequences are LNHDA and SQIVND (reference sequence). The CDR3 runs to 15 residues. V lost 2 bases and J lost 6; bases outside the gene matches: 5. Here the CDR3 reads CASSIMAGGSNEQFF. CDR3 coding DNA: TGTGCCAGTAGTATAATGGCGGGGGGGTCCAATGAGCAGTTCTTC.

CDR3 residues: CASSEIGGGNQPQHF. In nucleotides, the CDR3 is TGTGCCAGCAGTGAAATTGGGGGCGGCAATCAGCCCCAGCATTTT. The chain is built from TRBV2 and TRBJ1-5, with D possibly being TRBD1 (6 bases). CDR1 SNHLY and CDR2 FYNNEI come from the germline V gene. CDR3 length: 15 amino acids. Deletions cut 2 bases from V and 2 bases from J, with 10 bases between.

This chain links TRBV19 with TRBJ1-3; D is undetermined. V lost 6 bases, J lost 0 bases, and 15 bases lay in between. Germline V gene lookup returns CDR1 LNHDA and CDR2 SQIVND (reference sequence). This CDR3 spans 16 amino acids. The CDR3, as DNA: TGTGCCAGTAGGACGCGGCCGCGGAGCTCTGGAAACACCATATATTTT. The encoded protein is CASRTRPRSSGNTIYF.

The chain uses TRBV28 and TRBJ2-1, with 9 bases matching TRBD2. The CDR3 consists of 15 residues. The germline gives CDR1 MDHEN, CDR2 SYDVKM. V was clipped by 3 bases and J by 3 bases; unmatched bases: 3. The CDR3 DNA is TGTGCCAGCAGTTTTAGTAGCGGGGGCTACAATGAGCAGTTCTTC. It encodes CASSFSSGGYNEQFF.

The rearrangement joins TRBV6-2 or TRBV6-3 to TRBJ2-7; unclear D gene. This CDR3 is built from 13 residues. Per the germline V gene, CDR1 is MNHEY and CDR2 is SVGEGT. V was trimmed by 2 bases and J by 6 bases, leaving 11 bases between them. The CDR3 DNA follows: TGTGCCAGCAGTTACGGGCAGATTGGCGAGCAGTACTTC. Encoded protein: CASSYGQIGEQYF.

Here the CDR3 reads CAISQVNTEAFF. The CDR3 bases are TGTGCCATCAGTCAGGTGAACACTGAAGCTTTCTTT. The J gene is TRBJ1-1, the V gene TRBV10-3, with D hard to call. V was cut by 5 bases and J by 0 bases, with 4 bases left in between. In germline, CDR1 is ENHRY, CDR2 SYGVKD. The CDR3 is made up of 12 amino acids.

The rearrangement joins TRBV11-2 to TRBJ1-3, with 7 bases that match TRBD1. The germline gives CDR1 SGHAT, CDR2 FQNNGV. The V segment lost 3 bases and the J segment 2 bases; nucleotides outside the gene matches: 1. This CDR3 contains 14 residues. CDR3 sequence (DNA): TGTGCCAGCAGCTTCCAGGGGGCTGGAAACACCATATATTTT. Translating gives CASSFQGAGNTIYF.

At least ten counts were recorded for this clone. The chain combines TRBV6-5 with TRBJ1-5; a possible D gene is TRBD1 (5 bases). Looked up from germline, CDR1 is MNHEY and CDR2 is SVGAGI. The CDR3 extends over 13 amino acids. Trimming cost V 3 bases and J 5 bases, with 8 bases left between them. DNA of the CDR3: TGTGCCAGCAGTTATCAGGGTCATCAGCCCCAGCATTTT. Translated, it gives CASSYQGHQPQHF.

Concerning this clone: One junction end does not reproduce the germline sequence, and a read error may be involved. V gene TRBV3-1 (or the pseudogene TRBV3-2) combines with J gene TRBJ1-5, with D perhaps matching TRBD1 (5 bases). This CDR3 is 16 amino acids long. Germline V gives CDR1 LGHDT, CDR2 YNNKEL (reference sequence). CDR3 DNA: TGTGCCAGCAGTCAAGGACACCCTTATAGCAATCAGCCCCAGCATTTT. Translating it yields CASSQGHPYSNQPQHF.

V and J are TRBV5-8 and TRBJ1-2, with 11 bases matching TRBD1. V gave up 6 bases and J gave up 4 bases; unmatched junction bases: 14. The germline CDR1 and CDR2 sequences are SGHTS and YDEGEE. The CDR3 sequence is 17 residues long. CDR3 bases: TGTGCCAGCAATCGTGAGGGACAGGGGGGAACACTCTATGGCTACACCTTC. The encoded protein is CASNREGQGGTLYGYTF.

The rearrangement links TRBV9 to TRBJ2-3, with a possible D match to TRBD2 (7 bases). This CDR3 region has 15 residues. In germline, CDR1 is SGDLS, CDR2 YYNGEE. Trimming took off 4 bases at V and 1 base at J, with 13 bases between the two ends. The CDR3 sequence: CASSIGGARTDTQYF. CDR3 DNA: TGTGCCAGCAGCATTGGGGGGGCCCGCACAGATACGCAGTATTTT.

This clone was counted once. The rearrangement joins TRBV11-2 to TRBJ2-5; tentative D call: TRBD2 (6 bases). Trimming pared 5 bases from V and 5 bases from J, leaving 12 bases between. The CDR3 extends over 13 amino acids. Germline V CDR1 and CDR2: SGHAT, FQNNGV. DNA for the CDR3: TGTGCCAGCAGCCGGGGGATCGGGGAGACCCAGTACTTC. Its protein product is CASSRGIGETQYF.

This chain joins TRBV19 and TRBJ1-1; no definite D call. Germline assignment: CDR1 LNHDA and CDR2 SQIVND (reference sequence). V lost 6 bases and J lost 3, with 14 bases in between. This CDR3 is 14 amino acids long. CDR3 loop: CASRALDSYTEAFF. The CDR3 nucleotides read TGTGCCAGTAGGGCCTTGGACTCGTACACTGAAGCTTTCTTT. The complete variable domain, with remaining parts taken from reference TRBV19 and TRBJ1-1, reads DGGITQSPKYLFRKEGQNVTLSCEQNLNHDAMYWYRQDPGQGLRLIYYSQIVNDFQKGDIAEGYSVSREKKESFPLTVTSAQKNPTAFYLCASRALDSYTEAFFGQGTRLTVV.

The rearrangement joins TRBV2 to TRBJ2-1; D is undetermined. The germline V gene has CDR1 SNHLY and CDR2 FYNNEI. The CDR3 consists of 10 residues. Trimming pared 7 bases from V and 8 bases from J, leaving 6 bases between. The CDR3 sequence is CASISDEQFF. The CDR3 coding sequence is TGTGCCAGCATCTCGGATGAGCAGTTCTTC.